The 5 T cell receptor beta chains below were found in one sample sequenced in a study of somatic mutations in cytotoxic T cells in rheumatoid arthritis. The protocol was immunoSEQ multiplex PCR, while the TCRdb copy is restricted to in-frame clones and leaves out a portion. The sample shows some 30,000 clones, around nine tenths of them seen only once. Sequencing used CD8+ T cells sorted from blood. These receptors were collected from an adult with rheumatoid arthritis.

This chain connects TRBV9 to TRBJ1-3, with a tentative D call TRBD1 (5 bases). The CDR3 has 13 amino acids. V was pared by 3 bases and J by 8 bases, with 12 bases between. The germline V gene encodes CDR1 SGDLS and CDR2 YYNGEE. The CDR3 coding sequence is TGTGCCAGCAGCGAGCAGGGCCAAGACACCATATATTTT. As protein: CASSEQGQDTIYF.

The gene calls are TRBV9 and TRBJ2-2; the match to TRBD2 covers 13 bases. The CDR3 runs 17 residues. Per the germline V gene, CDR1 is SGDLS and CDR2 is YYNGEE. V lost 3 bases, J lost 4 bases, and 6 bases stayed unmatched. The CDR3 DNA reads TGTGCCAGCAGCGCCTTACTAGCGGGAGGGTCCACCGGGGAGCTGTTTTTT. Translated, it gives CASSALLAGGSTGELFF.

This clone was seen only once. The chain links TRBV6-5 to TRBJ1-1, with no clear D. V was trimmed by 4 bases and J by 7 bases, leaving 7 bases between them. There are 11 residues in the CDR3. Germline values: CDR1 MNHEY, CDR2 SVGAGI. This chain's CDR3 is CASSSAIEAFF. CDR3 DNA sequence: TGTGCCAGCAGTTCGGCGATTGAAGCTTTCTTT.

V and J are TRBV9 and TRBJ2-3; D is possibly TRBD2 (6 bases). The ends were cut back, 1 base at V and 2 bases at J, with 17 bases in the middle. This CDR3 is 17 amino acids long. The germline V gene encodes CDR1 SGDLS and CDR2 YYNGEE. The CDR3 DNA follows: TGTGCCAGCAGCGTAAATATGGGCGGGACTCTCACAGATACGCAGTATTTT. This sequence encodes CASSVNMGGTLTDTQYF.

This sequence joins TRBV28 and TRBJ1-2, with a tentative D call TRBD1 (5 bases). Germline lookup yields CDR1 MDHEN and CDR2 SYDVKM. The CDR3 has 15 residues. V was pared by 5 bases and J by 0 bases, with 13 bases between. CDR3 DNA: TGTGCCAGCAGTCCGCAGGGACGTACTAACTATGGCTACACCTTC. The encoded protein is CASSPQGRTNYGYTF.